Shown below are 32 T cell receptor beta chains from a single sample sequenced in a study of vaccination effects on CD4 cells after COVID-19. Under the ViraFEST assay, PBMC were stimulated with viral peptide pools so that antigen-specific CD4+ T cells expanded. Sequencing was performed afterwards. Cultured cells yielded isolated CD4+ T cells after approximately nine days. A positive SARS-CoV-2 PCR test fell between March and December 2020. Their cognate antigens are unknown. The data were produced by immunoSEQ multiplex PCR, yet TCRdb's version contains in-frame clones alone and is incomplete. Here the sample spans more than 35,000 clones, approximately 70% being singletons. The material sequenced was CD4+ T cells from PBMCs cultured with a peptide pool, taken before COVID-19 vaccination. Source of these receptors: a human donor who had a prior SARS-CoV-2 infection.

The V call is TRBV25-1, the J call TRBJ1-6; D not certain. V was trimmed by 5 bases and J by 8 bases, leaving 13 bases between them. Germline V gene lookup returns CDR1 MGHDK and CDR2 SYGVNS. CDR3 length equals 14 residues. In nucleotides, the CDR3 is TGTGCCAGCAGTCCGACGGGTGGGGATTCACCCCTCCACTTT. This sequence encodes CASSPTGGDSPLHF. The whole variable domain, remainder taken from reference TRBV25-1 and TRBJ1-6, is EADIYQTPRYLVIGTGKKITLECSQTMGHDKMYWYQQDPGMELHLIHYSYGVNSTEKGDLSSESTVSRIRTEHFPLTLESARPSHTSQYLCASSPTGGDSPLHFGNGTRLTVT.

The chain joins TRBV30 to TRBJ1-5, with unresolved D. CDR3 length: 14 amino acids. V was shortened by 2 bases and J by 0 bases, with 8 bases between the two germline ends. From germline, CDR1 is GTSNPN and CDR2 SVGIG (reference sequence). DNA for the CDR3: TGTGCCTGGAGTCGCGAAATTAGCAATCAGCCCCAGCATTTT. Its translation is CAWSREISNQPQHF.

The CDR3 sequence: CATSDRTGFQETQYF. The CDR3 DNA is TGTGCCACCAGTGATCGGACAGGTTTCCAAGAGACCCAGTACTTC. V is TRBV24-1 and J is TRBJ2-5, with 7 bases that match TRBD1. Germline V gives CDR1 KGHDR, CDR2 SFDVKD. J was trimmed by 1 base and V by 3 bases; bases with no gene match: 4. The CDR3 is made up of 15 amino acids.

This chain uses TRBV3-1 (or the pseudogene TRBV3-2) with TRBJ2-2, with 10 nucleotides matching TRBD2. CDR1 LGHDT and CDR2 YNNKEL come from the germline V gene (reference sequence). The CDR3 spans 15 residues. Trimming removed 7 bases from V and 0 bases from J; junction bases left unmatched: 2. The CDR3 DNA reads TGTGCCAGCACCACTAGCGGGGCGAACACCGGGGAGCTGTTTTTT. It yields the protein CASTTSGANTGELFF.

The J gene is TRBJ2-7, the V gene TRBV15; no definite D call. V lost 3 bases and J lost 6, with 9 bases in between. Germline CDR1 LNHNV, CDR2 YYDKDF (reference sequence). There are 12 residues in the CDR3. The CDR3 reads CATSSRRSEQYF. The CDR3 DNA sequence: TGTGCCACCAGCAGTCGACGGTCCGAGCAGTACTTC.

The chain combines TRBV6-5 with TRBJ1-1, with 7 bases aligning to TRBD1. Unmatched junction bases numbered 6, after V lost 0 bases and J lost 5 bases. From germline, CDR1 is MNHEY and CDR2 SVGAGI. The CDR3 has 15 amino acids. The DNA of the CDR3 is TGTGCCAGCAGTTACTCGAGAGTACAGGGGACTGAAGCTTTCTTT. It is translated as CASSYSRVQGTEAFF.

This rearrangement joins TRBV4-2 to TRBJ2-5; TRBD2 matches at 7 bases. Germline-derived CDR1 and CDR2 are LGHNA and YNFKEQ. The CDR3 covers 15 residues. Germline trimming cut 3 bases from V and 4 bases from J; bases unmatched to any gene: 8. As DNA, the CDR3 is TGTGCCAGCAGCCAGACTAGCTTGGCGTCAGAGACCCAGTACTTC. This gives the protein CASSQTSLASETQYF.

The chain links TRBV7-9 to TRBJ2-1; 13 positions match TRBD2. CDR3 length: 17 residues. Per the germline V gene, CDR1 is SEHNR and CDR2 is FQNEAQ (reference sequence). The ends lost 2 bases at V and 5 bases at J; junction bases unmatched: 6. CDR3 sequence reads: CASSLSRLAGGHNEQFF. CDR3 sequence (DNA): TGTGCCAGCAGCTTATCGAGACTAGCGGGGGGCCACAATGAGCAGTTCTTC.

This clone was observed a single time. The chain uses TRBV7-2 and TRBJ2-7, with 7 bases that match TRBD1. This CDR3 comprises 15 residues. V shed 5 bases and J 3 bases; nucleotides not matched to a gene: 10. Per germline, CDR1 SGHTA and CDR2 FQGNSA. CDR3 sequence: CASSLGGAEIYEQYF. In DNA form, the CDR3 reads TGTGCCAGCAGCCTAGGGGGCGCGGAAATCTACGAGCAGTACTTC. Complete variable domain (other parts from reference TRBV7-2 and TRBJ2-7): GAGVSQSPSNKVTEKGKDVELRCDPISGHTALYWYRQSLGQGLEFLIYFQGNSAPDKSGLPSDRFSAERTGGSVSTLTIQRTQQEDSAVYLCASSLGGAEIYEQYFGPGTRLTVT.

This clone occurred a few times. This rearrangement joins TRBV5-1 to TRBJ2-1; D may be TRBD2 (7 bases). The CDR3 covers 16 residues. The germline V gene has CDR1 SGHRS and CDR2 YFSETQ. V lost 3 bases, J lost 1 base, and 14 bases lay in between. This chain's CDR3 is CASSWNREGSYNEQFF. The CDR3 DNA is TGCGCCAGCAGCTGGAACAGGGAGGGGTCCTACAATGAGCAGTTCTTC.

The V gene is TRBV6-5, the J gene TRBJ2-7; 7 nucleotides align to TRBD2. CDR1 is MNHEY, CDR2 SVGAGI, per germline. V lost 3 bases to trimming and J lost 3 bases; unmatched junction nucleotides: 8. The CDR3 is 15 residues long. In DNA, the CDR3 is TGTGCCAGCAGTTATTGGGGTGGCGGGAGCTACGAGCAGTACTTC. It yields the protein CASSYWGGGSYEQYF.

The CDR3 reads CASSFVTRGGQPQHF. DNA of the CDR3: TGTGCCAGCAGCTTCGTTACCAGGGGTGGCCAGCCCCAGCATTTT. The V and J genes are TRBV7-2 and TRBJ1-5, with D perhaps matching TRBD1 (6 bases). This CDR3 spans 15 amino acids. V was shortened by 3 bases and J by 7 bases, with 16 bases between the two germline ends. Per the germline V gene, CDR1 is SGHTA and CDR2 is FQGNSA.

This rearrangement joins TRBV7-8 to TRBJ1-1; D possibly corresponds to TRBD1 (6 bases). This CDR3 is built from 16 residues. The germline gives CDR1 SGHVS, CDR2 FQNEAQ. Deletions cut 1 base from V and 1 base from J, with 13 bases between. CDR3 protein: CASSLGWGRSNTEAFF. DNA of the CDR3: TGTGCCAGCAGCTTAGGCTGGGGGCGATCGAACACTGAAGCTTTCTTT. Based on the CDR3 plus reference TRBV7-8 and TRBJ1-1, the full variable domain is GAGVSQSPRYKVAKRGQDVALRCDPISGHVSLFWYQQALGQGPEFLTYFQNEAQLDKSGLPSDRFFAERPEGSVSTLKIQRTQQEDSAVYLCASSLGWGRSNTEAFFGQGTRLTVV.

J is TRBJ1-1 and V is TRBV7-9; D unclear. Per the germline V gene, CDR1 is SEHNR and CDR2 is FQNEAQ (reference sequence). The CDR3 is 11 residues long. The V end was cut by 5 bases, the J end by 4 bases, with 5 bases between. The chain's CDR3 is CASSQSTEAFF. CDR3 DNA sequence: TGTGCCAGCAGCCAAAGCACTGAAGCTTTCTTT.

Worth noting for this clone: The DNA is left out, because the CDR3 cannot be placed on it with certainty; the CDR3 is given as TCRdb lists it. The chain recombines TRBV6-5 with TRBJ2-4; TRBD2 was called by the table and not checked on the DNA. A total of 14 residues make up the CDR3, ends included. Germline V gives CDR1 MNHEY, CDR2 SVGAGI. The CDR3 here is CASSYSFGEGIQYF.

The chain has TRBV7-2 and TRBJ2-7, with TRBD2 matching 10 bases. The ends lost 4 bases at V and 0 bases at J; junction bases unmatched: 3. The CDR3 totals 15 residues. CDR1 is SGHTA and CDR2 is FQGNSA in the germline V gene. In nucleotides, the CDR3 is TGTGCCAGCAGCTCTAGCGGGGGTTACTCCTACGAGCAGTACTTC. Its protein is CASSSSGGYSYEQYF.

The chain uses TRBV4-2 and TRBJ2-3; perhaps TRBD2 as D (6 bases). CDR1 is LGHNA and CDR2 is YNFKEQ in the germline V gene. The germline V and J ends were trimmed by 0 bases and 0 bases, with 13 bases remaining between them. The CDR3 is made up of 17 amino acids. This CDR3 is CASSQDRNRGSTDTQYF. As DNA, the CDR3 is TGTGCCAGCAGCCAAGATCGGAATCGGGGGAGCACAGATACGCAGTATTTT.

The sample holds a few counts of this clone. J is TRBJ1-5 and V is TRBV5-1, with D possibly TRBD1 on 6 matching bases. The CDR3 sequence is 15 residues long. Trimming cost V 1 base and J 1 base, with 9 bases left between them. Germline loops: CDR1 SGHRS, CDR2 YFSETQ. CDR3 amino acids: CASSLTGLSNQPQHF. CDR3 nucleotide sequence: TGCGCCAGCAGCTTGACAGGGTTGAGCAATCAGCCCCAGCATTTT. The variable domain in full, with the rest retrieved from reference TRBV5-1 and TRBJ1-5, is KAGVTQTPRYLIKTRGQQVTLSCSPISGHRSVSWYQQTPGQGLQFLFEYFSETQRNKGNFPGRFSGRQFSNSRSEMNVSTLELGDSALYLCASSLTGLSNQPQHFGDGTRLSIL.

The CDR3 region is CASSPPGSEQFF. The CDR3 nucleotides are TGTGCCAGCTCACCCCCCGGGTCCGAGCAGTTCTTC. The V gene is TRBV18, the J gene TRBJ2-1; D remains ambiguous. The CDR3 contains 12 residues. Germline loops: CDR1 KGHSH, CDR2 LQKENI. Between the trimmed V and J ends, which lost 3 bases and 10 bases, there was a span of 10 bases. The full variable domain, completed using reference TRBV18 and TRBJ2-1, is NAGVMQNPRHLVRRRGQEARLRCSPMKGHSHVYWYRQLPEEGLKFMVYLQKENIIDESGMPKERFSAEFPKEGPSILRIQQVVRGDSAAYFCASSPPGSEQFFGPGTRLTVL.

This chain uses TRBV30 with TRBJ2-5; 7 bases agree with TRBD2. CDR3 length: 15 residues. V was clipped by 2 bases and J by 1 base; unmatched bases: 7. The germline gives CDR1 GTSNPN, CDR2 SVGIG (reference sequence). Written as DNA, the CDR3 is TGTGCCTGGAGTAGAGCGGGGTTCTCCCAAGAGACCCAGTACTTC. Protein: CAWSRAGFSQETQYF. The full variable domain, in which reference TRBV30 and TRBJ2-5 provide the parts outside the CDR3, is SQTIHQWPATLVQPVGSPLSLECTVEGTSNPNLYWYRQAAGRGLQLLFYSVGIGQISSEVPQNLSASRPQDRQFILSSKKLLLSDSGFYLCAWSRAGFSQETQYFGPGTRLLVL.

The gene calls are TRBV5-8 and TRBJ2-7, with no clear D. From germline, CDR1 is SGHTS and CDR2 YDEGEE. The V end was cut by 1 base, the J end by 7 bases, with 9 bases between. The CDR3 has 12 residues. As DNA, the CDR3 is TGTGCCAGCAGCTTGACTTTGAGGGAGCAGTACTTC. It is translated as CASSLTLREQYF.

The chain links TRBV9 to TRBJ1-2; possibly TRBD1 for D (5 bases). In germline, CDR1 is SGDLS, CDR2 YYNGEE. This CDR3 spans 16 amino acids. Trimming took off 4 bases at V and 4 bases at J, with 20 bases between the two ends. The CDR3 reads CASSPRGLRASYGYTF. The CDR3 nucleotides are TGTGCCAGCAGCCCCCGGGGACTCCGGGCCAGCTATGGCTACACCTTC. Variable domain in full (rest from reference TRBV9 and TRBJ1-2): DSGVTQTPKHLITATGQRVTLRCSPRSGDLSVYWYQQSLDQGLQFLIQYYNGEERAKGNILERFSAQQFPDLHSELNLSSLELGDSALYFCASSPRGLRASYGYTFGSGTRLTVV.

This chain joins TRBV7-8 and TRBJ2-1, with TRBD2 matching over 11 bases. CDR1 and CDR2 from the germline V gene are SGHVS and FQNEAQ. The junction had 20 bases not matched to a gene; V was cut back by 5 bases and J by 5 bases. The CDR3 is 20 amino acids. CDR3: CASSRRWGVRGTSGNNEQFF. CDR3 nucleotide sequence: TGTGCCAGCAGCCGTCGTTGGGGGGTAAGAGGGACTAGCGGAAACAATGAGCAGTTCTTC.

The rearrangement uses TRBV19 and TRBJ1-1; D remains unclear. The germline CDR1 and CDR2 sequences are LNHDA and SQIVND (reference sequence). CDR3 length: 16 amino acids. V was clipped by 5 bases and J by 0 bases, with 16 bases between them. CDR3: CASSSRQTGLNTEAFF. Written as DNA, the CDR3 is TGTGCCAGTAGTTCACGGCAGACGGGTTTGAACACTGAAGCTTTCTTT.

This sequence joins TRBV29-1 and TRBJ2-3; 10 nucleotides match TRBD2. CDR3 length equals 17 residues. The trim removed 4 bases at V and 1 base at J, leaving 11 bases unmatched. CDR1 is SQVTM and CDR2 is ANQGSEA in the germline V gene. CDR3 amino acids: CSVVVASGSRGTDTQYF. The CDR3 coding sequence is TGCAGCGTTGTTGTGGCTAGCGGGAGCCGGGGCACAGATACGCAGTATTTT.

This chain links TRBV18 with TRBJ2-7, with 11 nucleotides matching TRBD2. The germline gives CDR1 KGHSH, CDR2 LQKENI. V gave up 0 bases and J gave up 3 bases; unmatched junction bases: 4. The CDR3 loop spans 16 amino acids. CDR3 nucleotide sequence: TGTGCCAGCTCACCACCAGGACTAGCGGGTTACTACGAGCAGTACTTC. It translates to CASSPPGLAGYYEQYF.

This clone was counted once. The genes are TRBV25-1 and TRBJ2-3; maybe TRBD1 (5 bases). The V gene's germline CDR1 is MGHDK and CDR2 SYGVNS. V lost 5 bases and J lost 4, with 19 bases in between. The CDR3 totals 16 residues. In DNA form, the CDR3 reads TGTGCCAGCAGTTACCCACACCTAAGGGGTTCAGATACGCAGTATTTT. Protein product: CASSYPHLRGSDTQYF.

This chain connects TRBV6-5 to TRBJ2-3; maybe TRBD2 (5 bases). CDR3 length equals 13 residues. V gave up 10 bases and J gave up 4 bases, with 15 bases separating them. Germline lookup yields CDR1 MNHEY and CDR2 SVGAGI. The DNA for the CDR3 is TGTGCCACTAGCAACCCGGAGGCAGATACGCAGTATTTT. Its protein product is CATSNPEADTQYF.

The CDR3 coding sequence is TGTGCCAGCAGTGCCGGGACTTATAACTATGGCTACACCTTC. Residues: CASSAGTYNYGYTF. The rearrangement uses TRBV28 and TRBJ1-2; the D gene is possibly TRBD1 (5 bases). The CDR3 spans 14 residues. Germline-derived CDR1 and CDR2 are MDHEN and SYDVKM. V gave up 5 bases and J gave up 1 base, with 11 bases separating them.

The CDR3 DNA sequence: TGTGCCAGCAGTTACGCGGACAGGGGGCTTGAAGCTTTCTTT. The encoded protein is CASSYADRGLEAFF. V is TRBV6-2 or TRBV6-3 and J is TRBJ1-1, with 11 bases lining up with TRBD1. The CDR3 is 14 amino acids. From germline, CDR1 is MNHEY and CDR2 SVGEGT. V lost 2 bases and J lost 7; bases outside the gene matches: 3.

This chain links TRBV28 with TRBJ1-2; D gene unclear. Germline CDR1 and CDR2: MDHEN and SYDVKM. The CDR3 has 19 residues. V lost 3 bases and J lost 8, with 31 bases in between. The CDR3 reads CASSFRSSETAKLARGYTF. The CDR3 DNA sequence: TGTGCCAGCAGTTTTCGGTCGTCCGAGACGGCCAAACTTGCTAGGGGCTACACCTTC.

The chain links TRBV10-3 to TRBJ2-5; TRBD1 is a possible D gene (6 bases). The germline V gene encodes CDR1 ENHRY and CDR2 SYGVKD. The CDR3 is 13 residues long. The germline V and J ends were trimmed by 5 bases and 2 bases, with 9 bases remaining between them. CDR3 in DNA: TGTGCCATCAGTCGGACAGAGCAAGAGACCCAGTACTTC. This translates into CAISRTEQETQYF.